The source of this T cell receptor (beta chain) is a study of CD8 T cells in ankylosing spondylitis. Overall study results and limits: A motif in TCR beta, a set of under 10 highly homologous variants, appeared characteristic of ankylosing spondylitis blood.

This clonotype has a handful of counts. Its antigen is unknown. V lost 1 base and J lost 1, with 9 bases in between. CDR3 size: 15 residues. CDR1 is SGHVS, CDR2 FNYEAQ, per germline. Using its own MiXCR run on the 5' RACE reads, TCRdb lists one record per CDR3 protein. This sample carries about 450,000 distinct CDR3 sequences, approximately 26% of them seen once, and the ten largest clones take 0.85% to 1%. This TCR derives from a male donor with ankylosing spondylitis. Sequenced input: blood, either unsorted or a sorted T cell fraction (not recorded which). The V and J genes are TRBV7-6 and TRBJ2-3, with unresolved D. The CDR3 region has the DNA TGTGCCAGCAGCTTAGTTCAGAGTGGCACAGATACGCAGTATTTT. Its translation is CASSLVQSGTDTQYF.